Each of the 23 T cell receptor beta chains below was sequenced from the same sample in a study of blood T cell repertoires in COVID-19. Only in-frame clones appear in the TCRdb table, and some are missing; sequencing was by immunoSEQ multiplex PCR. The sample has 280,000 or so clones, about 91% seen once. Sequenced: peripheral blood. The receptors here all came from a woman aged 25 to 45 who had recovered from COVID-19.

V gene TRBV6-1 combines with J gene TRBJ1-5; TRBD1 agrees at 7 bases. From germline, CDR1 is MNHNS and CDR2 SASEGT. CDR3 length: 14 amino acids. With 2 bases clipped from V and 3 bases from J, the junction kept 1 base outside the gene matches. The CDR3 region is CASSETGVNQPQHF. As DNA, the CDR3 is TGTGCCAGCAGTGAAACAGGGGTCAATCAGCCCCAGCATTTT.

V usage is TRBV6-5 and J usage is TRBJ2-3; a possible D gene is TRBD2 (6 bases). The germline V gene encodes CDR1 MNHEY and CDR2 SVGAGI. V was trimmed by 10 bases and J by 2 bases, leaving 13 bases between them. This CDR3 is built from 13 residues. CDR3 DNA sequence: TGTGCCATTTGGGACTCAACCACAGATACGCAGTATTTT. It encodes CAIWDSTTDTQYF.

The J gene is TRBJ1-1, the V gene TRBV11-2; maybe TRBD1 (6 bases). Germline CDR1 is SGHAT and CDR2 is FQNNGV. The CDR3 has 14 residues. Trimming removed 5 bases from V and 4 bases from J, with 14 bases in between. CDR3 nucleotides: TGTGCCAGCAGCGGACAGTTCACGTTCACTGAAGCTTTCTTT. Translated, it gives CASSGQFTFTEAFF.

The chain combines TRBV5-1 with TRBJ1-2, with 9 bases matching TRBD1. Germline V gives CDR1 SGHRS, CDR2 YFSETQ. The CDR3 extends over 14 amino acids. V was pared by 5 bases and J by 8 bases, with 10 bases of the junction left unmatched. The CDR3 protein is CASSPNTGGVGYTF. As DNA, the CDR3 is TGCGCCAGCAGTCCTAATACAGGGGGCGTAGGCTACACCTTC. The full variable domain, rest sourced from reference TRBV5-1 and TRBJ1-2, is KAGVTQTPRYLIKTRGQQVTLSCSPISGHRSVSWYQQTPGQGLQFLFEYFSETQRNKGNFPGRFSGRQFSNSRSEMNVSTLELGDSALYLCASSPNTGGVGYTFGSGTRLTVV.

The chain is built from TRBV5-1 and TRBJ2-4; the match to TRBD2 covers 13 bases. This CDR3 contains 15 residues. Germline V CDR1 and CDR2: SGHRS, YFSETQ. After removal of 1 base from V and 9 bases from J, the junction contained 4 bases not matched to a gene. The CDR3: CASSLTSGGAPIQYF. CDR3 coding DNA: TGCGCCAGCAGCTTGACTAGCGGGGGGGCCCCCATTCAGTACTTC. Drawing the rest from reference TRBV5-1 and TRBJ2-4, the complete variable domain is KAGVTQTPRYLIKTRGQQVTLSCSPISGHRSVSWYQQTPGQGLQFLFEYFSETQRNKGNFPGRFSGRQFSNSRSEMNVSTLELGDSALYLCASSLTSGGAPIQYFGAGTRLSVL.

The chain joins TRBV12-3 or TRBV12-4 to TRBJ1-6; TRBD1 aligns across 8 bases. V lost 6 bases to trimming and J lost 8 bases; unmatched junction nucleotides: 3. This CDR3 has 13 amino acids. CDR3 amino acids: CASRDREHSPLHF. In DNA, the CDR3 is TGTGCCAGCAGGGACAGGGAACATTCACCCCTCCACTTT.

The chain recombines TRBV7-2 with TRBJ1-1; no definite D call. Germline CDR1 is SGHTA and CDR2 is FQGNSA. Trimming shortened V by 1 base and J by 1 base, and 7 bases separated the two germline ends. There are 14 residues in the CDR3. The CDR3 spells CASSLGAANTEAFF. The DNA of the CDR3 is TGTGCCAGCAGCTTAGGGGCTGCGAACACTGAAGCTTTCTTT.

About this clone: The sample contains more than one DNA sequence encoding this CDR3. The rearrangement links TRBV28 to TRBJ1-2, with 8 positions matching TRBD1. The CDR3 totals 12 residues. Looked up from germline, CDR1 is MDHEN and CDR2 is SYDVKM. The V gene end was trimmed by 6 bases and the J gene end by 4 bases; junction bases not matched to a gene: 1. This CDR3 reads CASRTGGYGYTF. For the CDR3, the DNA is TGTGCCAGCAGAACAGGGGGCTATGGCTACACCTTC.

The chain is built from TRBV6-5 and TRBJ1-2, with 7 bases aligning to TRBD1. The CDR3 contains 14 residues. V lost 7 bases and J lost 1; bases outside the gene matches: 6. Germline CDR1 MNHEY, CDR2 SVGAGI. In nucleotides, the CDR3 is TGTGCCAGCAAAGGGGGCACTTTTAACTATGGCTACACCTTC. It yields the protein CASKGGTFNYGYTF.

The CDR3, as DNA: TGTGCCAGCAGCTTATATAGGGAGACAGGGATCACCGGGGAGCTGTTTTTT. Residues: CASSLYRETGITGELFF. The chain combines TRBV11-3 with TRBJ2-2; 7 nucleotides match TRBD1. The V gene end was trimmed by 2 bases and the J gene end by 4 bases; junction bases not matched to a gene: 10. Per the germline V gene, CDR1 is SGHNT and CDR2 is YENEEA. This CDR3 spans 17 amino acids.

This clone was counted once. The chain is built from TRBV2 and TRBJ1-4, with D unresolved. Germline V gene lookup returns CDR1 SNHLY and CDR2 FYNNEI. The V gene lost 3 bases and the J gene lost 6 bases, with 11 bases spanning the gap. There are 14 residues in the CDR3. The CDR3 loop is CASSERVGHEKLFF. The DNA for the CDR3 is TGTGCCAGCAGTGAGCGGGTGGGCCATGAAAAACTGTTTTTT.

V usage is TRBV19 and J usage is TRBJ2-7, with 8 positions matching TRBD1. CDR1 and CDR2 (germline): LNHDA, SQIVND (reference sequence). There are 15 residues in the CDR3. The V gene end was trimmed by 5 bases and the J gene end by 3 bases; junction bases not matched to a gene: 9. The CDR3 sequence is CASSWGDRTYYEQYF. The DNA for the CDR3 is TGTGCCAGTAGTTGGGGGGACAGGACGTACTACGAGCAGTACTTC.

V and J are TRBV15 and TRBJ2-7; D gene ambiguous. The CDR3 covers 15 residues. The V and J ends lost 3 bases and 0 bases respectively, with 12 bases between them. Germline lookup yields CDR1 LNHNV and CDR2 YYDKDF (reference sequence). CDR3 nucleotide sequence: TGTGCCACCAGCAGTGCCCCTATAGACTCCTACGAGCAGTACTTC. Amino acids: CATSSAPIDSYEQYF.

This chain connects TRBV25-1 to TRBJ2-5, with D possibly being TRBD2 (7 bases). The CDR3 extends over 14 amino acids. V shed 2 bases and J shed 2 bases, with 9 bases lying between them. Germline V lookup: CDR1 MGHDK, CDR2 SYGVNS. Here the CDR3 reads CASSEAGAQETQYF. CDR3 nucleotide sequence: TGTGCCAGCAGTGAAGCGGGGGCTCAAGAGACCCAGTACTTC.

J is TRBJ2-3 and V is TRBV4-1; TRBD2 aligns across 9 bases. The CDR3 is 18 amino acids. The V gene end was trimmed by 3 bases and the J gene end by 0 bases; junction bases not matched to a gene: 10. Germline V CDR1 and CDR2: MGHRA, YSYEKL. The CDR3 sequence is CASSHPVGLATSTDTQYF. The CDR3 DNA is TGCGCCAGCAGCCACCCTGTCGGACTAGCGACTAGCACAGATACGCAGTATTTT.

This chain links TRBV4-1 with TRBJ1-4; D perhaps matches TRBD1 (6 bases). The V and J ends lost 2 bases and 7 bases respectively, with 17 bases between them. Germline loops: CDR1 MGHRA, CDR2 YSYEKL. The CDR3 length is 16 residues. The CDR3 protein is CASSQRHEGGAEKLFF. The CDR3 region has the DNA TGCGCCAGCAGCCAACGTCATGAGGGGGGGGCTGAAAAACTGTTTTTT.

The chain couples TRBV28 to TRBJ1-2; TRBD1 is a possible D gene (5 bases). Germline CDR1 and CDR2: MDHEN and SYDVKM. V was cut by 5 bases and J by 4 bases, with 8 bases left in between. This CDR3 comprises 12 residues. In DNA, the CDR3 is TGTGCCAGCAGTAGACAGTCCTATGGCTACACCTTC. Its translation: CASSRQSYGYTF.

The chain has TRBV5-4 and TRBJ1-1; TRBD1 matches at 10 bases. The CDR3 has 15 residues. Per the germline V gene, CDR1 is SGHNT and CDR2 is YYREEE (reference sequence). V lost 4 bases and J lost 4; bases outside the gene matches: 7. CDR3 in DNA: TGTGCCAGCAGCCAGGGACAGGGGCAATTCACTGAAGCTTTCTTT. Protein sequence: CASSQGQGQFTEAFF.

This rearrangement joins TRBV6-1 to TRBJ2-7; the D gene is possibly TRBD1 (6 bases). V lost 0 bases and J lost 2, with 8 bases in between. This CDR3 spans 14 amino acids. CDR1 and CDR2 (germline): MNHNS, SASEGT. In DNA, the CDR3 is TGTGCCAGCAGTGAAGCTCGGACAGCCTACGAGCAGTACTTC. As protein: CASSEARTAYEQYF.

This clone was detected a few times. This chain connects TRBV28 to TRBJ2-2, with a weak D call TRBD2 (6 bases). V gave up 8 bases and J gave up 0 bases, with 10 bases separating them. The germline V gene encodes CDR1 MDHEN and CDR2 SYDVKM. The CDR3 consists of 14 residues. The CDR3 protein is CASADYTNTGELFF. CDR3 nucleotide sequence: TGTGCCAGCGCGGACTACACGAACACCGGGGAGCTGTTTTTT.

The chain has TRBV4-3 and TRBJ2-2; no definite D call. Trimming pared 1 base from V and 2 bases from J, leaving 11 bases between. The CDR3 is 16 amino acids. Germline-derived CDR1 and CDR2 are LGHNA and YSLEER. CDR3 bases: TGCGCCAGCAGCCAAGGCGAGGATTCCAACACCGGGGAGCTGTTTTTT. Translated: CASSQGEDSNTGELFF.

This clone was observed a single time. V and J are TRBV19 and TRBJ1-1, with 10 bases fitting TRBD1. The germline CDR1 and CDR2 sequences are LNHDA and SQIVND (reference sequence). Trimming cost V 11 bases and J 2 bases; bases outside gene matches: 5. The CDR3 runs 13 residues. CDR3 amino acids: CAVGTGENTEAFF. The DNA for the CDR3 is TGTGCCGTAGGGACAGGGGAAAACACTGAAGCTTTCTTT.

The chain has TRBV4-2 and TRBJ1-1; 12 nucleotides align to TRBD1. J was trimmed by 3 bases and V by 3 bases; bases with no gene match: 8. The CDR3 runs 17 residues. Germline V gene lookup returns CDR1 LGHNA and CDR2 YNFKEQ. The CDR3 reads CASSQAPGQGAHTEAFF. CDR3 coding DNA: TGTGCCAGCAGCCAGGCCCCGGGACAGGGGGCTCACACTGAAGCTTTCTTT.